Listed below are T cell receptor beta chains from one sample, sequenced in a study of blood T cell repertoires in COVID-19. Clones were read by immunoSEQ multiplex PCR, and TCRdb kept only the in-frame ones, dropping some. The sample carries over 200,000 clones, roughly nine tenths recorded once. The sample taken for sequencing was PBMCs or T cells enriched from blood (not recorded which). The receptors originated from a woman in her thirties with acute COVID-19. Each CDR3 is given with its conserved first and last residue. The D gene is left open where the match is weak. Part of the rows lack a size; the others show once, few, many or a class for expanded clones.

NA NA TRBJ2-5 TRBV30 TGTGCCTGGAGTGTAATGAGGAGTCAAGAGACCCAGTACTTC CAWSVMRSQETQYF
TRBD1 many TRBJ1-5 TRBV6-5 TGTGCCAGCAGCCTTTACAGGGGTAGCAATCAGCCCCAGCATTTT CASSLYRGSNQPQHF
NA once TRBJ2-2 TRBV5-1 TGCGCCAGCAGCTTGGGCGTCTCGAACACCGGGGAGCTGTTTTTT CASSLGVSNTGELFF
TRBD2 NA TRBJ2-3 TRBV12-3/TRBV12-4 TGTGCCAGCAGTTGGGGGAGGGCAGATACGCAGTATTTT CASSWGRADTQYF
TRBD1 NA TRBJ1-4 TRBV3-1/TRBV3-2 TGTGCCAGCAGCCAAGATCTGAACAGGGGAAACGAAAAACTGTTTTTT CASSQDLNRGNEKLFF
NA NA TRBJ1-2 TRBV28 TGTGCCGTGAGCGGAGGTGGTGGCTACACCTTC CAVSGGGGYTF
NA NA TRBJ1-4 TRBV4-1 TGCGCCAGCAGCCAGGCGGGAGGGGAAAAACTGTTTTTT CASSQAGGEKLFF
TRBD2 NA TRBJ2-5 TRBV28 TGTGCCAGTGGACTAGCGGGGGACACCGGAGAGACCCAGTACTTC CASGLAGDTGETQYF
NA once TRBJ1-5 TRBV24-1 TGTGCCACCGGGGCCCCCAATCAGCCCCAGCATTTT CATGAPNQPQHF
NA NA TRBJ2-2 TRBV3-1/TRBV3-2 TGTGCCAGCAGCCCGGGAACCTTACAACCCGTGACCGGGGAGCTGTTTTTT CASSPGTLQPVTGELFF
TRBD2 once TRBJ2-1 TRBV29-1 TGCAGCGTTGGTAAGGTGGCTAGCGGGGGAGGTGAGCAGTTCTTC CSVGKVASGGGEQFF
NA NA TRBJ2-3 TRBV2 TGTGCCAGCAGTCCGGGACAAAGCACAGATACGCAGTATTTT CASSPGQSTDTQYF
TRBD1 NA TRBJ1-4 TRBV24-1 TGTGCCACCAGTGATGGGACAGGGAATGAAAAACTGTTTTTT CATSDGTGNEKLFF
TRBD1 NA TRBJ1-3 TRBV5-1 TGCGCCAGCAGCCCTACGACAGGGCCAACTGGAAACACCATATATTTT CASSPTTGPTGNTIYF
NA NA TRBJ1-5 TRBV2 TGTGCCAGCAGTGGCGGGCAGCCCCAGCATTTT CASSGGQPQHF
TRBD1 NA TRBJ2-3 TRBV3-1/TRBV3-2 TGTGCCAGCAGCCCCACGGACAGGGGGAACACAGATACGCAGTATTTT CASSPTDRGNTDTQYF
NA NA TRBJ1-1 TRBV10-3 TGTGCCATCAGTGAGGGGCAGGAGAACACTGAAGCTTTCTTT CAISEGQENTEAFF
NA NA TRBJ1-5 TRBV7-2 TGTGCCAGCATGCCTGCGGGCACCAGGCAGGGGCAGCCCCAGCATTTT CASMPAGTRQGQPQHF
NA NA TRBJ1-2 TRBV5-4 TGTGCCAGCAGCTCGACACTGAACTATGGCTACACCTTC CASSSTLNYGYTF
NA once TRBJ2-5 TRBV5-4 TGTGCCAGCAGCTTGGGTGCCGGTAAAGAGACCCAGTACTTC CASSLGAGKETQYF
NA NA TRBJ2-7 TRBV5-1 TGCGCCAGCAGCTATCACTACGAGCAGTACTTC CASSYHYEQYF
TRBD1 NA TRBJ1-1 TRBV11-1 TGTGCCAGCAGCCAACGGACAGGGAACACTGAAGCTTTCTTT CASSQRTGNTEAFF
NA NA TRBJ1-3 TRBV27 TGTGCCAGCAGTTCTCCCTCCGGAAACACCATATATTTT CASSSPSGNTIYF
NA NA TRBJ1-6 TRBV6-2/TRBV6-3 TGTGCCAGCAGTTATGAGGGGGTACCCCTCCACTTT CASSYEGVPLHF
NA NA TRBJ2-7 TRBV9 TGTGCCAGCAGCTTACAGGGATCGTCCTACGAGCAGTACTTC CASSLQGSSYEQYF
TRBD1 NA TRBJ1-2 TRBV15 TGTGCCACCAGCAGAGAACGGCAGGGGGGAGGTGGCTACACCTTC CATSRERQGGGGYTF
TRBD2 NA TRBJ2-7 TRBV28 TGTGCCAGCAGGTCCCGGGGGGGCTCCTACGAGCAGTACTTC CASRSRGGSYEQYF
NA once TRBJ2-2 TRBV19 TGTGCCAGTAGACTCCCCCAGGGGGGCACCGGGGAGCTGTTTTTT CASRLPQGGTGELFF
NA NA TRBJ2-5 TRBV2 TGTGCCAGCAGCGAACACAGGGCCGGAGAGACCCAGTACTTC CASSEHRAGETQYF
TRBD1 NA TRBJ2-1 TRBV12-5 TGTGCTAGTGGTCAGGGGGCCGAGGGGAACAATGAGCAGTTCTTC CASGQGAEGNNEQFF
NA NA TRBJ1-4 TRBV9 TGTGCCAGCGGACTAGATGGGATCCGAAATGAAAAACTGTTTTTT CASGLDGIRNEKLFF
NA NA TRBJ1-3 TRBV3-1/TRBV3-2 TGTGCCAGCAGCCAAGTGTCAAAGCTTGGAAACACCATATATTTT CASSQVSKLGNTIYF